This T cell receptor (beta chain) appears in the sequencing data of a study of blood T cells in healthy people across ages. No fewer than 5.5 micrograms of total RNA were isolated from every sample. It was with a sample-barcoded 5' primer and a J-beta primer mix that a second PCR of roughly 7 to 12 cycles was run. TCRdb ran MiXCR on the 5' RACE reads and lists one entry per CDR3 protein. The repertoire consists of 800,000 to 1,300,000 distinct CDR3 sequences, with approximately 25% occurring once and the leading ten covering approximately 0.75%. V gave up 1 base and J gave up 4 bases, with 13 bases separating them. Germline assignment: CDR1 SQVTM and CDR2 ANQGSEA. This CDR3 is built from 14 residues. Findings and limits, study-wide: PBMC samples, being unsorted, prevented any conclusive comparison of naive and antigen-experienced cells. With naive T cell percentage, TCR beta diversity showed a strong correlation.

Details on this clonotype: Its antigen is still unknown.

The same sample was also studied in work on T cells of mothers and their children.

The sequenced material came from blood. The genes are TRBV29-1 and TRBJ1-1; D not resolved. The TCR originated in a girl aged 2 to 9 in good health. CDR3 in DNA: TGCAGCGTTGAAGGTGGGGATATGGGCACTGAAGCTTTCTTT. Protein: CSVEGGDMGTEAFF.